Described below is a single T cell receptor (beta chain) sequence and its context. These data are taken from a study of T cell changes during pregnancy in multiple sclerosis. TCRdb's table, derived via immunoSEQ multiplex PCR, lists solely in-frame clones and lacks some. This table holds about 39,000 clones, around 90% found once. This CDR3 has 14 residues. In germline, CDR1 is SEHNR, CDR2 FQNEAQ (reference sequence). Trimming took 5 bases from V and 6 from J; bases not matched to a gene: 6. The clonotype was recovered from a female donor in good health, enrolled as a control in a pregnancy study. The sequencing here drew on CD4+ T cells from peripheral blood mononuclear cells, taken after pregnancy. The chain employs TRBV7-9 and TRBJ1-5, with 8 bases aligning to TRBD1. CDR3: CASSPDRGGQPQHF. The CDR3 DNA reads TGTGCCAGCAGCCCCGACAGGGGAGGTCAGCCCCAGCATTTT.